A single count supports the clone carrying this T cell receptor (beta chain). This sample is part of a study of technical replicates of blood from several donors. The data were produced by immunoSEQ multiplex PCR, yet TCRdb's version contains in-frame clones alone and is incomplete. The data show approximately 73,000 clones, 96% seen once. Looked up from germline, CDR1 is LGHNA and CDR2 is YNFKEQ. The CDR3 sequence is 14 residues long. V dropped 1 base and J dropped 4; count of bases not matched to a gene: 3. The specimen sequenced was T cells isolated from PBMCs. The origin of this receptor is a human donor in good health. This chain uses TRBV4-2 with TRBJ2-7; 8 bases fit TRBD2. CDR3 nucleotide sequence: TGTGCCAGCAGCCAAGGTAGCGGGAAATACGAGCAGTACTTC. It yields the protein CASSQGSGKYEQYF.